One sample yielded the 22 T cell receptor beta chains listed below, sequenced in a study of CD8+ T cells in alopecia areata. Treatment here: oral pan-JAK inhibitor, 5-10 mg twice daily. Extracted RNA was reverse transcribed into cDNA, the sequencing template. Clones were read by immunoSEQ multiplex PCR, and TCRdb kept only the in-frame ones, dropping some. The repertoire has 190,000 or so clones, around 56% of them found once; the top ten carry 3.3%. The material was CD4+ T cells sorted from blood, obtained at week 4, from a patient treated with tofacitinib. These receptors were taken from a human donor with alopecia areata.

The chain carries TRBV5-4 and TRBJ2-7; 9 bases are a match to TRBD1. From germline, CDR1 is SGHNT and CDR2 YYREEE (reference sequence). The CDR3 has 14 residues. J lost 5 bases, V lost 2 bases, and 5 bases had no gene match. CDR3 amino acids: CASSLPTGGNEQYF. DNA of the CDR3: TGTGCCAGCAGCTTACCGACAGGGGGAAACGAGCAGTACTTC.

This clone was seen once. The V and J genes are TRBV4-2 and TRBJ1-2; no clear D gene. The V gene's germline CDR1 is LGHNA and CDR2 YNFKEQ. Trimming shortened V by 0 bases and J by 4 bases, and 9 bases separated the two germline ends. The CDR3 spans 14 residues. The CDR3 region has the DNA TGTGCCAGCAGCCAAGATTCGCCGGCCTATGGCTACACCTTC. This translates into CASSQDSPAYGYTF.

V is TRBV4-2 and J is TRBJ1-2; D not certain. The germline V gene encodes CDR1 LGHNA and CDR2 YNFKEQ. V dropped 4 bases and J dropped 4 bases, with 16 bases sitting between them. The CDR3 totals 15 residues. CDR3 sequence (DNA): TGTGCCAGCAGCCGAAGCCGGACTGCGAGCTATGGCTACACCTTC. This gives the protein CASSRSRTASYGYTF.

This clone showed up just once. The J gene is TRBJ1-4, the V gene TRBV27, with TRBD1 as a possible D gene (5 bases). Germline-derived CDR1 and CDR2 are MNHEY and SMNVEV (reference sequence). Trimming removed 6 bases at V and 4 bases at J, with 12 bases between. The CDR3 is 14 residues long. This CDR3 is CASSSRAFNEKLFF. DNA of the CDR3: TGTGCCAGCAGCTCCAGGGCCTTTAATGAAAAACTGTTTTTT.

The V and J genes are TRBV29-1 and TRBJ2-7; possible D gene TRBD1, 6 bases. V lost 6 bases, J lost 7 bases, and 10 bases lay in between. This CDR3 comprises 10 residues. The germline V gene encodes CDR1 SQVTM and CDR2 ANQGSEA. DNA for the CDR3: TGCAGCGTGGGACAACCGGAGCAGTACTTC. Translated: CSVGQPEQYF.

The chain employs TRBV7-2 and TRBJ2-1; 10 bases line up with TRBD1. The CDR3 has 13 amino acids. Germline V CDR1 and CDR2: SGHTA, FQGNSA. Trimming cost V 5 bases and J 9 bases; bases outside gene matches: 4. CDR3 sequence: CASSQDRGSEQFF. In DNA form, the CDR3 reads TGTGCCAGCAGCCAGGACAGGGGGTCTGAGCAGTTCTTC.

V is TRBV4-1 and J is TRBJ2-6, with TRBD1 identical over 9 bases. Germline V gene data show CDR1 as MGHRA and CDR2 as YSYEKL. With 4 bases clipped from V and 3 bases from J, the junction kept 10 bases outside the gene matches. The CDR3 extends over 18 amino acids. CDR3 residues: CASSPRDRDVRGANVLTF. CDR3 nucleotide sequence: TGCGCCAGCAGCCCCCGGGACAGGGATGTCCGTGGGGCCAACGTCCTGACTTTC.

This clone was found a few times. The genes are TRBV29-1 and TRBJ1-2; 9 bases map to TRBD1. Germline V lookup: CDR1 SQVTM, CDR2 ANQGSEA. CDR3 length: 13 residues. V dropped 7 bases and J dropped 7; count of bases not matched to a gene: 10. The CDR3 DNA is TGCAGCGCAATCGGACAGGGGAGGTCTGGCTACACCTTC. It translates to CSAIGQGRSGYTF.

The chain carries TRBV25-1 and TRBJ2-5; weak D call: TRBD2 (5 bases). Per germline, CDR1 MGHDK and CDR2 SYGVNS. The CDR3 is 15 residues long. The V gene lost 7 bases and the J gene lost 5 bases, with 20 bases spanning the gap. The CDR3 protein is CASTRAEDFGETQYF. The CDR3 DNA reads as TGTGCCAGCACCCGCGCCGAGGACTTTGGGGAGACCCAGTACTTC.

In its sample, this clone was seen once. The chain combines TRBV29-1 with TRBJ2-5; D tentatively fits TRBD1 or TRBD2 (6 bases each). V lost 7 bases to trimming and J lost 4 bases, with 19 bases between them. The CDR3 has 14 residues. Germline values: CDR1 SQVTM, CDR2 ANQGSEA. The chain's CDR3 is CSAGEQGGRETQYF. CDR3 bases: TGCAGCGCCGGAGAACAGGGAGGTCGAGAGACCCAGTACTTC.

V is TRBV5-1 and J is TRBJ2-6; D unclear. Trimming stripped 4 bases from V and 3 bases from J, with 11 bases between. From germline, CDR1 is SGHRS and CDR2 YFSETQ. This CDR3 comprises 15 residues. As DNA, the CDR3 is TGCGCCAGCAGCAACGGGCTGGATGGGGCCAACGTCCTGACTTTC. It encodes CASSNGLDGANVLTF.

The chain combines TRBV2 with TRBJ1-2; the match to TRBD1 covers 8 bases. The germline V gene has CDR1 SNHLY and CDR2 FYNNEI. V was clipped by 6 bases and J by 4 bases; unmatched bases: 7. The CDR3 runs to 14 residues. The chain's CDR3 is CASRGTGTPYGYTF. CDR3 in DNA: TGTGCCAGCAGGGGGACAGGCACTCCCTATGGCTACACCTTC.

V usage is TRBV29-1 and J usage is TRBJ2-5; no clear D gene. Germline V lookup: CDR1 SQVTM, CDR2 ANQGSEA. There are 12 residues in the CDR3. Deletions cut 6 bases from V and 0 bases from J, with 8 bases between. CDR3 in amino acids: CSVPRNQETQYF. The DNA for the CDR3 is TGCAGCGTCCCGAGAAACCAAGAGACCCAGTACTTC. The variable domain in full, completed from reference TRBV29-1 and TRBJ2-5, reads SAVISQKPSRDICQRGTSLTIQCQVDSQVTMMFWYRQQPGQSLTLIATANQGSEATYESGFVIDKFPISRPNLTFSTLTVSNMSPEDSSIYLCSVPRNQETQYFGPGTRLLVL.

The rearrangement links TRBV4-1 to TRBJ1-2; 9 nucleotides align to TRBD1. Germline CDR1 MGHRA, CDR2 YSYEKL. The CDR3 has 14 residues. Unmatched junction bases numbered 8, after V lost 6 bases and J lost 6 bases. CDR3 nucleotide sequence: TGCGCCAGCAGGGGGCCGGGACAGGGCAATGGCTACACCTTC. Amino acid sequence: CASRGPGQGNGYTF.

This clone was observed once. V and J are TRBV29-1 and TRBJ2-5, with unresolved D. Between the trimmed V and J ends, which lost 1 base and 6 bases, there was a span of 9 bases. CDR1 and CDR2 (germline): SQVTM, ANQGSEA. The CDR3 extends over 12 amino acids. The CDR3 DNA reads as TGCAGCGTTGAAGGCGTCAGCCAGACCCAGTACTTC. This translates into CSVEGVSQTQYF.

The gene calls are TRBV29-1 and TRBJ2-3; D might be TRBD1 or TRBD2, each matching 5 bases. The germline V gene encodes CDR1 SQVTM and CDR2 ANQGSEA. V lost 7 bases to trimming and J lost 3 bases, with 14 bases between them. The CDR3 contains 13 residues. Here the CDR3 DNA reads TGCAGCGCTGCCCAGGGACGGACAGATACGCAGTATTTT. Amino acid sequence: CSAAQGRTDTQYF.

CDR3 coding DNA: TGTGCCATCAGTGAGGGGGACTCTGGAAACACCATATATTTT. Its translation is CAISEGDSGNTIYF. The chain carries TRBV10-3 and TRBJ1-3; no definite D call. Trimming pared 2 bases from V and 0 bases from J, leaving 5 bases between. Germline-derived CDR1 and CDR2 are ENHRY and SYGVKD. The CDR3 is 14 residues long.

In this sample, this clone turned up a few times. This sequence joins TRBV27 and TRBJ2-7; D gene ambiguous. The V gene's germline CDR1 is MNHEY and CDR2 SMNVEV (reference sequence). V dropped 5 bases and J dropped 3 bases, with 17 bases sitting between them. The CDR3 runs 15 residues. CDR3 bases: TGTGCCAGCAGTCTCGACCGCAGGTTCGTCTACGAGCAGTACTTC. It specifies CASSLDRRFVYEQYF.

This clone has only a few counts. This sequence joins TRBV10-3 and TRBJ1-2; D is undetermined. This CDR3 contains 13 residues. Between the trimmed V and J ends, which lost 7 bases and 2 bases, there was a span of 11 bases. From germline, CDR1 is ENHRY and CDR2 SYGVKD. The CDR3 sequence is CAITLGSNYGYTF. As DNA, the CDR3 is TGTGCCATCACCCTAGGCTCAAACTATGGCTACACCTTC.

The V gene is TRBV4-1, the J gene TRBJ2-2, with D possibly being TRBD1 (5 bases). The CDR3 is 17 residues long. Trimming removed 2 bases from V and 1 base from J, with 14 bases in between. Germline CDR1 and CDR2: MGHRA and YSYEKL. The CDR3 region is CASSQRQGVGNTGELFF. The CDR3 DNA reads TGCGCCAGCAGCCAAAGGCAGGGCGTCGGGAACACCGGGGAGCTGTTTTTT.

This clone occurred a few times. At one end the junction does not follow the germline gene, possibly because of a read error. The chain joins TRBV6-5 to TRBJ2-7; 11 bases are shared with TRBD1. The CDR3 runs 15 residues. CDR1 MNHEY and CDR2 SVGAGI come from the germline V gene. The CDR3 here is CAISRRTGGWSEQYF. DNA for the CDR3: TGTGCCATCAGTCGTAGGACAGGGGGCTGGAGTGAGCAGTACTTC.

The rearrangement uses TRBV14 and TRBJ1-6; D remains ambiguous. V was pared by 2 bases and J by 9 bases, with 11 bases between. This CDR3 has 14 residues. CDR1 SGHDN and CDR2 FVKESK come from the germline V gene. CDR3 DNA sequence: TGTGCCAGCAGCCAAACCCTTTTAAGTTCACCCCTCCACTTT. Its translation is CASSQTLLSSPLHF.